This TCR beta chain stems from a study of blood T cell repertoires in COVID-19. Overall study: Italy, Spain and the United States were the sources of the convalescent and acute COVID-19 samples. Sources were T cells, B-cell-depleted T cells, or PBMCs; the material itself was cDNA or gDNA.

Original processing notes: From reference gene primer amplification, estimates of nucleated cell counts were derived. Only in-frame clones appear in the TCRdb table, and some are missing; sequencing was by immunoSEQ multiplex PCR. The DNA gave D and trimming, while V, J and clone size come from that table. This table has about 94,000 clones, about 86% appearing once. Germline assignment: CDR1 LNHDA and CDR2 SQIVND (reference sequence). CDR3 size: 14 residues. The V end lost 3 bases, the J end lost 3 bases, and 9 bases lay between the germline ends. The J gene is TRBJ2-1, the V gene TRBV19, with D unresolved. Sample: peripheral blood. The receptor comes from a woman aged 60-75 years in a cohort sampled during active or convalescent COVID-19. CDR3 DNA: TGTGCCAGTAGTATCAGAGGCCTCTACAATGAGCAGTTCTTC. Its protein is CASSIRGLYNEQFF.